This T cell receptor beta chain came from a study of cytomegalovirus exposure and HLA in healthy donors. Study observations and caveats: In vitro, a few CMV-associated chains proved specific for CMV antigens.

Vbeta (60) and Jbeta (13) primers were used in the PCR. The data were produced by immunoSEQ multiplex PCR, yet TCRdb's version contains in-frame clones alone and is incomplete. The sample carries more than 150,000 clones, 80% recorded once. This CDR3 spans 15 amino acids. Germline CDR1 reads MNHEY; CDR2 reads SVGAGI. Trimming stripped 6 bases from V and 5 bases from J, with 19 bases between. For this clone: The antigen is undetermined.

Healthy bone marrow donors supplied every sample. The specimen sequenced was PBMCs. The sequence was collected from a girl aged 10-17 years in good health and CMV-seropositive. This chain joins TRBV6-5 and TRBJ2-5, with D unresolved. CDR3 protein: CASRATPGSRETQYF. The CDR3 nucleotides read TGTGCCAGCAGGGCTACACCGGGTTCGCGGGAGACCCAGTACTTC.